This TCR beta chain was sequenced in a study of T cell responses to AZD1222 COVID-19 vaccine. Study-level results: Reportedly, nearly half the spike-specific TCRs target unmutated variant regions. In all cases, repertoires were sampled only after the peak T cell response. Donors skewed white British and female; clonal diversity was possibly underestimated.

Concerning this clone: Its specificity is not known.

Method: immunoSEQ multiplex PCR; TCRdb's copy keeps in-frame clones and lacks some. In the table there are about 110,000 clones, roughly 89% of which are singletons. Germline V gene data show CDR1 as WNHNN and CDR2 as SYGVQD (reference sequence). CDR3 length equals 16 residues. The sequence was obtained from an adult who received the AZD1222 COVID-19 vaccine. The specimen was peripheral blood, collected 28 days after the second AZD1222 dose. V gene TRBV10-1 combines with J gene TRBJ2-1, with 16 positions matching TRBD2. The CDR3 DNA is TGCGCTACTGGAGGGACTAGCGGGGGGGCCCTCAATGAGCAGTTCTTC. This encodes CATGGTSGGALNEQFF.